The 8 T cell receptor beta chains listed next were all sequenced from one sample in a study of cytomegalovirus exposure and HLA in healthy donors. PCR employed 60 Vbeta and 13 Jbeta primers. Here immunoSEQ multiplex PCR was the method, and the copy in TCRdb shows in-frame clones only, minus some. The sample shows roughly 120,000 clones, over 60% of them seen only once. Sequencing input: PBMCs. Receptor source: a woman under 40 in good health and CMV-seronegative.

This chain uses TRBV15 with TRBJ2-5; possible D gene TRBD1, 7 bases. Germline lookup yields CDR1 LNHNV and CDR2 YYDKDF (reference sequence). V was cut by 0 bases and J by 7 bases, with 15 bases left in between. The CDR3 runs 15 residues. The CDR3 region is CATSRDRRQGGTQYF. The CDR3 DNA follows: TGTGCCACCAGCAGAGATCGGCGACAGGGAGGGACCCAGTACTTC.

The table lists this clone with a count of one. CDR3 sequence: CAISDRGPNTGELFF. CDR3 DNA: TGTGCCATCAGTGACAGGGGGCCCAACACCGGGGAGCTGTTTTTT. The gene calls are TRBV10-3 and TRBJ2-2; 8 positions match TRBD1. This CDR3 has 15 residues. V was pared by 3 bases and J by 2 bases, with 2 bases of the junction left unmatched. Germline V lookup: CDR1 ENHRY, CDR2 SYGVKD.

The V call is TRBV28, the J call TRBJ2-7, with a weak D call TRBD1 (6 bases). Germline CDR1 MDHEN, CDR2 SYDVKM. Trimming took off 4 bases at V and 0 bases at J, with 19 bases between the two ends. CDR3 length equals 17 residues. The CDR3 region has the DNA TGTGCCAGCAGTTGGCCCACCGGGACATCCAGCTCCTACGAGCAGTACTTC. It codes for CASSWPTGTSSSYEQYF.

The chain employs TRBV4-1 and TRBJ2-7; maybe TRBD2 (5 bases). Trimming pared 0 bases from V and 3 bases from J, leaving 12 bases between. CDR1 and CDR2 (germline): MGHRA, YSYEKL. The CDR3 extends over 15 amino acids. The CDR3 region is CASSQELRVNYEQYF. CDR3 coding DNA: TGCGCCAGCAGCCAAGAACTGAGGGTGAACTACGAGCAGTACTTC.

On this clone: At one end the junction does not follow the germline gene, possibly because of a read error. This chain joins TRBV10-3 and TRBJ1-5, with 7 bases lining up with TRBD1. This CDR3 has 15 residues. Germline V gives CDR1 ENHRY, CDR2 SYGVKD. CDR3 DNA: TGTGCCACCAGTGAGTATCAGGGGGGCAATCAGCCCCAGCATTTT. This codes for CATSEYQGGNQPQHF.

The V call is TRBV6-6, the J call TRBJ2-7; 7 bases agree with TRBD2. The junction had 11 bases not matched to a gene; V was cut back by 6 bases and J by 0 bases. The germline V gene has CDR1 MNHNY and CDR2 SVGAGI (reference sequence). This CDR3 spans 16 amino acids. CDR3 protein: CASSSGRVPNSYEQYF. CDR3 coding DNA: TGTGCCAGCAGCTCGGGGAGGGTACCAAACTCCTACGAGCAGTACTTC.

The gene calls are TRBV2 and TRBJ1-1; D remains ambiguous. The CDR3 is made up of 13 amino acids. Trimming pared 4 bases from V and 3 bases from J, leaving 9 bases between. In germline, CDR1 is SNHLY, CDR2 FYNNEI. The CDR3 region is CASSVERDTEAFF. The DNA for the CDR3 is TGTGCCAGCAGTGTGGAACGGGACACTGAAGCTTTCTTT.

This clone was observed a handful of times. This CDR3 is CASSLAGTGGYQPQHF. CDR3 coding DNA: TGTGCCAGCAGCTTGGCTGGGACAGGAGGATATCAGCCCCAGCATTTT. This rearrangement joins TRBV5-6 to TRBJ1-5; 8 bases agree with TRBD1. There are 16 residues in the CDR3. After removal of 0 bases from V and 5 bases from J, the junction contained 7 bases not matched to a gene. CDR1 is SGHDT, CDR2 YYEEEE, per germline.